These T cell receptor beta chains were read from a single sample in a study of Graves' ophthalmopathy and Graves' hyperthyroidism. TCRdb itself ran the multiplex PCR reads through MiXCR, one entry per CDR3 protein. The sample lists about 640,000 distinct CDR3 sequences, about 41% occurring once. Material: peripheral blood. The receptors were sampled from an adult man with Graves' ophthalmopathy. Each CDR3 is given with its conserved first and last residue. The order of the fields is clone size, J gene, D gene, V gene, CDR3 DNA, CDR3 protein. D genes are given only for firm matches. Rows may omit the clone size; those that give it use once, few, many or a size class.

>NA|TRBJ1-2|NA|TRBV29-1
TGCAGCGTCGGCGGGGGGAACTATGGCTACACCTTC
CSVGGGNYGYTF
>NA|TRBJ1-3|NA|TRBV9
TGTGCCAGCAGCACCGACATCTCCTCTGGAAACACCATATATTTT
CASSTDISSGNTIYF
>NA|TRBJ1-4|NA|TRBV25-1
TGTGCCAGCAGTGGACAGGCCGGAGGAAAACTGTTTTTT
CASSGQAGGKLFF
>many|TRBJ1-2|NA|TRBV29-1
TGCAGCGTTGAATCAGGGAGGAGTGGCTACACCTTC
CSVESGRSGYTF
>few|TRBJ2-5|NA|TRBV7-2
TGTGCCAGCAGCTTATGGACCCGGGAGAGAGAGACCCAGTACTTC
CASSLWTRERETQYF
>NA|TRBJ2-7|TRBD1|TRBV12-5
TGTGCTAGTGGACCCGGACAGGCCCAGACCTACGAGCAGTACTTC
CASGPGQAQTYEQYF
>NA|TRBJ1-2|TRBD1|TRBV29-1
TGCAGCGCCTCGGGACAGGGGAACTATGGCTACACCTTC
CSASGQGNYGYTF
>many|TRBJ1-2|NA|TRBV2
TGTGCCAGCAGTGAGGGGGGATATGGCTACACCTTC
CASSEGGYGYTF
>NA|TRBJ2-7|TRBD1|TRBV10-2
TGCGCCAGCAGTGATCGACTTGGGACAGGGAACTACGAGCAGTACTTC
CASSDRLGTGNYEQYF
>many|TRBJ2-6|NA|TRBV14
TGTGCCAGCAGCCATTATTCCGGCTCTGGGGCCAACGTCCTGACTTTC
CASSHYSGSGANVLTF
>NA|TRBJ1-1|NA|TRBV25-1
TGTGCCAGCACTCTAACAGCGAACACTGAAGCTTTCTTT
CASTLTANTEAFF
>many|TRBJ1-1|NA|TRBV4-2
TGTGCCAGCAGCCAAGATTTGACAGCGAACACTGAAGCTTTCTTT
CASSQDLTANTEAFF
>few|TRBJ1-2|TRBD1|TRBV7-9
TGTGCCAGCAGCTTAGTGCGGACAGGGGACTTTAACTATGGCTACACCTTC
CASSLVRTGDFNYGYTF
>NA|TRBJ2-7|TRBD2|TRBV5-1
TGTGCCAGCAGCCTCCTGGCGGGAGGATACTACGAGGGGCAGTACTTC
CASSLLAGGYYEGQYF
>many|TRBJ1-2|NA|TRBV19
TGTGCCAGTAGTATTCGAGGGGAGAACTATGGCTACACCTTC
CASSIRGENYGYTF
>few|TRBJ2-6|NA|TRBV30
TGTGCCTGGAGTGTACCCAGGGCAAGAGCCAACGTCCTGACTTTC
CAWSVPRARANVLTF
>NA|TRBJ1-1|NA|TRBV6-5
TGTGCCAGCAGTTACGTTGGCAGGGGAAGGACTGAAGCTTTCTTT
CASSYVGRGRTEAFF
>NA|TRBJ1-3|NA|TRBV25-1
TGTGCTAGACCTTGGTTCTCTGGAAACACCATATATTTT
CARPWFSGNTIYF
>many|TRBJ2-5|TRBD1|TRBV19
TGTGCCACCACAGGGGGAGGAGAGACCCAGTACTTC
CATTGGGETQYF
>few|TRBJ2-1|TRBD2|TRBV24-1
TGTGCCACCAGTGACGCCAGACTAGCGGGAGGTCGCTCCTACAATGAGCAGTTCTTC
CATSDARLAGGRSYNEQFF
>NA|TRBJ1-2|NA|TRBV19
TGTGCCAGTAGTACCGGGGGGGCGCAAAACTATGGCTACACCTTC
CASSTGGAQNYGYTF
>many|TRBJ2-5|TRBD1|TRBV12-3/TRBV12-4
TGTGCCAGCAGTTTGGGGACAGGGCCGATAAAGACCCAGTACTTC
CASSLGTGPIKTQYF
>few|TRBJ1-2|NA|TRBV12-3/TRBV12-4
TGTGCCAGCAGTTTAGTAGCAGGCGGTGGCTACACCTTC
CASSLVAGGGYTF
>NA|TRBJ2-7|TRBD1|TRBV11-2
TGTGCCAGCAGCCGATTAGGCGTAGGGGGACAGGGCAACGAGCAGTACTTC
CASSRLGVGGQGNEQYF
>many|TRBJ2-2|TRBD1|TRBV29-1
TGCAGCGCCAACAGGGGGGTCACGACCGGGGAGCTGTTTTTT
CSANRGVTTGELFF
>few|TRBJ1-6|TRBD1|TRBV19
TGTGCCAGTAGTCCACAGGCGCCTCGGACAGGAAATAGTTCACCCCTCCACTTT
CASSPQAPRTGNSSPLHF
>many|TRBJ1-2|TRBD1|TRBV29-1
TGCAGCGTTTGGGCAGGGGGAAGGGGCTATGGCTACACCTTC
CSVWAGGRGYGYTF
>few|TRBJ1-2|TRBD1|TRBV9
TGTGCCAGCAGCCAAGGACAGGGGTCGGGCTATGGCTACACCTTC
CASSQGQGSGYGYTF
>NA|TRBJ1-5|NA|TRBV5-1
TGCGCCAGCAGCTTGTACCAGGGAGAACAGCCCCAGCATTTT
CASSLYQGEQPQHF
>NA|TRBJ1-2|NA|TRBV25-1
TGTGCCAGCAGTGCTAGTGCCGACAGCTATGGCTACACCTTC
CASSASADSYGYTF
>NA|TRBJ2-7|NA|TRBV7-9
TGTGCCAGCAGCTTGGATAATCCCCGGACAGAGCAGTACTTC
CASSLDNPRTEQYF
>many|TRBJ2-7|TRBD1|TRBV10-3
TGTGCCATCGGCCGACAGGGGAGTGAGCAGTACTTC
CAIGRQGSEQYF
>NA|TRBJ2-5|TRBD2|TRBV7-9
TGTGCCAGCAGCTTAGTGGTAGCGGGAGACACAGATACGCAGTACTTC
CASSLVVAGDTDTQYF
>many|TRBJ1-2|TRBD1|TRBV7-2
TGTGCCAGCAGCTTAGTCGTGGGACAGGCCACGGGCTACACCTTC
CASSLVVGQATGYTF
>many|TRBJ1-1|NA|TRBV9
TGTGCCAGCAGCGTAACTTGGGGGTCGAACACTGAAGCTTTCTTT
CASSVTWGSNTEAFF
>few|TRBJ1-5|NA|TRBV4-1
TGCGCCAGCAGCCAAGTCTCCGAGTGGGGCAATCAGCCCCAGCATTTT
CASSQVSEWGNQPQHF
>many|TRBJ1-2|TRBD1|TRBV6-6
TGTGCCAGCAGGACGGGACAGATAGATGGCTACACCTTC
CASRTGQIDGYTF
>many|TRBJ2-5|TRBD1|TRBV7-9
TGTGCCAGCAGCCCGCAAGTGACAGGGGGCAAGAAGGAAGAGACCCAGTACTTC
CASSPQVTGGKKEETQYF
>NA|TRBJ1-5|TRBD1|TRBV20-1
TGCAGTGCTAGAGAGGACAGGGAGAATCAGCCCCAGCATTTT
CSAREDRENQPQHF
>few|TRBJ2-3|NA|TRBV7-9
TGTGCCAGCACCCTGACGACAGGATCGGTCCCCACAGATACGCAGTATTTT
CASTLTTGSVPTDTQYF
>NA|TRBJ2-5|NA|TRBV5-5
TGTGCCAGCAGCTGGGCGGGCGGACAAGAGACCCAGTACTTC
CASSWAGGQETQYF
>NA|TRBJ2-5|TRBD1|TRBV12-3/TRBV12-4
TGTGCCAGCTTCGACAGGGTGCAAGAGACCCAGTACTTC
CASFDRVQETQYF
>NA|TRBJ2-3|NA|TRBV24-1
TGTGCCACCAGTGACTTTGGACCGGCAGATACGCAGTATTTT
CATSDFGPADTQYF
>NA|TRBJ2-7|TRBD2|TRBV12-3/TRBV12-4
TGTGCCAGCAGGCGAACTAGCGGGGGGGGATACGGGCAGTACTTC
CASRRTSGGGYGQYF
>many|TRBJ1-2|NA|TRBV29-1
TGCGTATTGCTGGGGGGGGATGGCTACACCTTC
CVLLGGDGYTF
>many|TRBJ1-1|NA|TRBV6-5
TGTGCCAGCAGTTACCACAGGAACACTGAAGCTTTCTTT
CASSYHRNTEAFF
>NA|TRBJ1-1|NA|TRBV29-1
TGCAGCGTTTTGGGGGTAAAGACTGAAGCTTTCTTT
CSVLGVKTEAFF
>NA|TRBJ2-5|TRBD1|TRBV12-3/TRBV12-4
TGTGCCAGCAGTCCAACAACAGGGGCCCAAGAGACCCAGTACTTC
CASSPTTGAQETQYF
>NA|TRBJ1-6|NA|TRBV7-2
TGTGCCAGCAACCCTGGGCAGGCACCCCTCCACTTT
CASNPGQAPLHF
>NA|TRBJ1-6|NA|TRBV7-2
TGTGCCAGCAGCTTAGCGATAGATTCACCCCTCCACTTT
CASSLAIDSPLHF
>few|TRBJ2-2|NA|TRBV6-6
TGTGCCACGAAAAATTCACCGGGACAACTAGCGAACACCGGGGAGCTGTTTTTT
CATKNSPGQLANTGELFF
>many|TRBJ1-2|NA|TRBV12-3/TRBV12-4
TGTGCCAGCAGCCCTCCCGGGCCATATAACTATGGCTACACCTTC
CASSPPGPYNYGYTF
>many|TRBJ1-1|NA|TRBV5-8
TGTGCCAGCACCTCAAAGGCGGATGACACTGAAGCTTTCTTT
CASTSKADDTEAFF
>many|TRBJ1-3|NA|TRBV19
TGTGCCAGTAGTATCGGCAGTTCTGGAAACACCATATATTTT
CASSIGSSGNTIYF
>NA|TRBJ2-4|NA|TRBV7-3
TGTGCCAGCAGCTTAACTGCGGGGGCGGACATTCAGTACTTC
CASSLTAGADIQYF